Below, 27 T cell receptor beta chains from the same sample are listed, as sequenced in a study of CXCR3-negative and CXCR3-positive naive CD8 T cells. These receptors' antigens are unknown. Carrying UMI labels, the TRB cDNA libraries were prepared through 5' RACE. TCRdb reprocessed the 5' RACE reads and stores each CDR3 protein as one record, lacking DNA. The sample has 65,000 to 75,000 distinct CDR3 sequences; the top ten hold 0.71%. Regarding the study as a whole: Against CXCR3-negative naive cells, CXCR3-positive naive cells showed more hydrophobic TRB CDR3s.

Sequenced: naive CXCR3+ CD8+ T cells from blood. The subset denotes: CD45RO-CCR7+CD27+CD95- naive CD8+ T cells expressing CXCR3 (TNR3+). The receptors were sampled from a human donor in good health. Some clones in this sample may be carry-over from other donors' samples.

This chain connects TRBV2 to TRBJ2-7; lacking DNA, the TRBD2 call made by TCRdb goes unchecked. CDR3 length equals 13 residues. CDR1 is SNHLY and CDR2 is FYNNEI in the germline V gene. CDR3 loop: CASSDSGAGEQYF.

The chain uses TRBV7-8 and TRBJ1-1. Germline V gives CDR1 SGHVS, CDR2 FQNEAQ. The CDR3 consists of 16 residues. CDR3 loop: CASSLGALRRDTEAFF.

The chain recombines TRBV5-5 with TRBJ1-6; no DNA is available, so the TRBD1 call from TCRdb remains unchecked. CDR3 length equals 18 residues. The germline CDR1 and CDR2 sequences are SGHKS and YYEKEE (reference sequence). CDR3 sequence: CASSLVGAPGRGNSPLHF.

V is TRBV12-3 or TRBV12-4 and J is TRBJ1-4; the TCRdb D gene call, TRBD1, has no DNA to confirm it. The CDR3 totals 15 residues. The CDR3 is CASSPSGGIDEKLFF.

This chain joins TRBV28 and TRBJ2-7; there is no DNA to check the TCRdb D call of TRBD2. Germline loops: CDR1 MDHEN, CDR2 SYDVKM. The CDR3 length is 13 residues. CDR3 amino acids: CATAMGREKGQYF.

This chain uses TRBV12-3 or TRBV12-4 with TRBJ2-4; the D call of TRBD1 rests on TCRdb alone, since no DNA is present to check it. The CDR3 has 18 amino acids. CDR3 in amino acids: CASSPLSNRRGAKNIQYF.

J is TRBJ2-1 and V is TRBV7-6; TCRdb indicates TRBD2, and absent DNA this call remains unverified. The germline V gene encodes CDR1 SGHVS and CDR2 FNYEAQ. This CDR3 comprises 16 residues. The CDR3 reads CASSLAGPSSYNEQFF.

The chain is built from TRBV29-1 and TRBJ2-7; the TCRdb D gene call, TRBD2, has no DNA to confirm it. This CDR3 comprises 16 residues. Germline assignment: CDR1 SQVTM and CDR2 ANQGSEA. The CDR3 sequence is CSVEINRGGSTYEQYF.

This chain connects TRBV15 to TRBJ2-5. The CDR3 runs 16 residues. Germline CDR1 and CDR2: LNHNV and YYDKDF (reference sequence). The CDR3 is CATSRDRAGIEETQYF. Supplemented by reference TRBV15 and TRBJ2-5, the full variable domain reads DAMVIQNPRYQVTQFGKPVTLSCSQTLNHNVMYWYQQKSSQAPKLLFHYYDKDFNNEADTPDNFQSRRPNTSFCFLDIRSPGLGDTAMYLCATSRDRAGIEETQYFGPGTRLLVL.

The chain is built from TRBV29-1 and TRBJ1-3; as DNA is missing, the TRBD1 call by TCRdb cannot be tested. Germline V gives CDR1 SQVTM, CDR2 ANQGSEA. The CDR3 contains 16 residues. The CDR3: CSVEFRDRVSGNTIYF.

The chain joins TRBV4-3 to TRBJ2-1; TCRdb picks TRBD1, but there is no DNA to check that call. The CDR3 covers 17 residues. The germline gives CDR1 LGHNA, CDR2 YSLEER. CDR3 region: CASSHTTEGNLNNEQFF.

CDR3 residues: CSVDGGSSYNEQFF. The chain recombines TRBV29-1 with TRBJ2-1; TCRdb names TRBD1, which stays unverified in the absence of DNA. The CDR3 consists of 14 residues. In germline, CDR1 is SQVTM, CDR2 ANQGSEA.

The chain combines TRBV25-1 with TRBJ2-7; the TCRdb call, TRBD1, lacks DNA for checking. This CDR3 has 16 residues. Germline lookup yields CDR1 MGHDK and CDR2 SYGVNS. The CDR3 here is CASSDLWDRVGGEQYF.

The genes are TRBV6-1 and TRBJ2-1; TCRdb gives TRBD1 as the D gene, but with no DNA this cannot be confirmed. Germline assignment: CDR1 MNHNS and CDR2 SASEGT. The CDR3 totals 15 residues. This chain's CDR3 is CASSVETGGYNEQFF.

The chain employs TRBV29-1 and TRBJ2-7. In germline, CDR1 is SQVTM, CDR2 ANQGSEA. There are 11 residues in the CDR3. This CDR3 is CSVEIRYEQYF.

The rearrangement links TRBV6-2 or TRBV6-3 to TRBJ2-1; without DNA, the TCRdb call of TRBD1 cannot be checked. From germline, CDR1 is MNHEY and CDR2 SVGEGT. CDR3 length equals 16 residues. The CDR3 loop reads CASTDAGTADYNEQFF.

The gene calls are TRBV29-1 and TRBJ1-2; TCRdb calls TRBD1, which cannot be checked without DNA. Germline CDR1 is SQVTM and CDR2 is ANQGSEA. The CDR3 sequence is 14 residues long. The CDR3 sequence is CSVSWTGMNYGYTF.

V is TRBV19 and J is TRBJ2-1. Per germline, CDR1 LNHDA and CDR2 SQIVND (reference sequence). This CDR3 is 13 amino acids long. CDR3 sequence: CASSIGRTSEQFF.

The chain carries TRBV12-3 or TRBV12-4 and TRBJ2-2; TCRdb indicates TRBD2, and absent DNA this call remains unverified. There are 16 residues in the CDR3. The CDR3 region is CASSFLPGRRTGELFF.

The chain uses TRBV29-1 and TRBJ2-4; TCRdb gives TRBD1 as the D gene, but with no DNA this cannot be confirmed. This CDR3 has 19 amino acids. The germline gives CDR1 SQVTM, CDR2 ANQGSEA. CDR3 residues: CSGLIRTGTPWMARNIQYF.

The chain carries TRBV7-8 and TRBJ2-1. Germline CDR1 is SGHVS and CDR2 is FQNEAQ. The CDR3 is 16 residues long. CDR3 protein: CASSLALAYSTYEQFF.

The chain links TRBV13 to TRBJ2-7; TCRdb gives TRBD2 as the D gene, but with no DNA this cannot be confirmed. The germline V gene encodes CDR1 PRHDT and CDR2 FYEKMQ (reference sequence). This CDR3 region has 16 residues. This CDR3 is CASSLGQTGTSYEQYF.

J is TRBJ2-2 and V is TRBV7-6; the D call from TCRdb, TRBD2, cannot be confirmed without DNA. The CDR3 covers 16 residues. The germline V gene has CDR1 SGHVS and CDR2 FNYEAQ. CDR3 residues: CASSLEAGGNTGELFF.

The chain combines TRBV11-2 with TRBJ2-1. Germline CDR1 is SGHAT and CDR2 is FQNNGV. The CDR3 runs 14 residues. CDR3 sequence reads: CASSLEGSSNEQFF.

The CDR3 sequence: CASSPRISPIQDEQYF. This sequence joins TRBV12-3 or TRBV12-4 and TRBJ2-7; as DNA is missing, the TRBD2 call by TCRdb cannot be tested. CDR3 length: 16 amino acids.

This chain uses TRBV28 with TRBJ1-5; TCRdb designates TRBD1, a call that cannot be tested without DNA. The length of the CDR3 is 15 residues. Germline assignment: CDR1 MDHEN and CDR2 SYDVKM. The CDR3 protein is CASSLTGESNQPQHF.

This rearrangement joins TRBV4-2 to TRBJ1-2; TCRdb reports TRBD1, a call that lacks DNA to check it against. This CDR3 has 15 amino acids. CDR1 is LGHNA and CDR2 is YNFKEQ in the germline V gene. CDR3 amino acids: CASSQDYRGAYGYTF.